These 10 T cell receptor beta chains originate from one sample sequenced in a study of CD8 T cells in ankylosing spondylitis (dated by TCRdb to the late 2010s). Library creation used 5' RACE. Sequencing used an Illumina HiSeq 2500. The public sequencing data were trimmed at Q25 with fastp and processed into clonotypes with MiXCR by TCRdb, which kept only in-frame beta chains. Rows matching on CDR3 protein sequence are summarized as one entry with the most common DNA and genes. Across this sample there are around 250,000 distinct CDR3 sequences, with roughly a third seen only once. The ten top clones hold 4% to 5% of the sample. The sample consisted of blood, either unsorted or a sorted T cell fraction (not recorded which). The receptors originated from a male donor with ankylosing spondylitis or in good health (not recorded which).

This rearrangement joins TRBV12-3 or TRBV12-4 to TRBJ1-3; no clear D. The V gene lost 6 bases and the J gene lost 3 bases, with 15 bases spanning the gap. The CDR3 spans 15 residues. CDR3 sequence (DNA): TGTGCCAGCAGGACTCGGGAATTCCTTGGAAACACCATATATTTT. Encoded protein: CASRTREFLGNTIYF.

This clonotype was seen more than once but under ten times. J is TRBJ2-7 and V is TRBV20-1; 10 nucleotides agree with TRBD2. CDR1 is DFQATT and CDR2 is SNEGSKA in the germline V gene (reference sequence). Unmatched junction bases numbered 5, after V lost 3 bases and J lost 6 bases. The CDR3 covers 13 residues. The CDR3 loop reads CSASPGLASEQYF. The CDR3 nucleotides are TGCAGTGCTAGTCCGGGACTAGCGAGCGAGCAGTACTTC.

The rearrangement joins TRBV10-3 to TRBJ1-6; D is unresolved. The germline V gene encodes CDR1 ENHRY and CDR2 SYGVKD. CDR3 size: 14 residues. Trimming shortened V by 6 bases and J by 5 bases, and 11 bases separated the two germline ends. CDR3 residues: CAIRPRADNSPLHF. As DNA, the CDR3 is TGTGCCATCAGGCCCCGGGCCGATAATTCACCCCTCCACTTT.

V is TRBV7-8 and J is TRBJ2-3; D unresolved. Per the germline V gene, CDR1 is SGHVS and CDR2 is FQNEAQ. V gave up 0 bases and J gave up 2 bases, with 12 bases separating them. The CDR3 runs to 16 residues. The CDR3 reads CASSLAVRRTTDTQYF. The CDR3 DNA is TGTGCCAGCAGCTTAGCGGTACGTCGAACCACAGATACGCAGTATTTT.

This rearrangement joins TRBV15 to TRBJ2-3; D is perhaps TRBD2 (5 bases). The CDR3 is made up of 17 amino acids. Germline V gene sequence: CDR1 LNHNV, CDR2 YYDKDF (reference sequence). The V end was cut by 3 bases, the J end by 1 base, with 17 bases between. The CDR3 nucleotides are TGTGCCACCAGCAGGACCGGGGTAGTCCACGGCACAGATACGCAGTATTTT. Amino acids: CATSRTGVVHGTDTQYF.

This clonotype was observed a few times. The chain is built from TRBV29-1 and TRBJ2-1; unclear D gene. The CDR3 is made up of 14 amino acids. The ends were cut back, 6 bases at V and 0 bases at J, with 12 bases in the middle. The V gene's germline CDR1 is SQVTM and CDR2 ANQGSEA. As DNA, the CDR3 is TGCAGCGTGGTAACTGGGCTCTCCTACAATGAGCAGTTCTTC. It specifies CSVVTGLSYNEQFF.

The chain couples TRBV20-1 to TRBJ1-2; TRBD1 matches at 7 bases. Looked up from germline, CDR1 is DFQATT and CDR2 is SNEGSKA (reference sequence). The CDR3 extends over 12 amino acids. This CDR3 reads CKTGTVNYGYTF. The CDR3 bases are TGCAAGACCGGGACAGTCAACTATGGCTACACCTTC.

This clonotype has just a few counts. V gene TRBV29-1 combines with J gene TRBJ2-2; perhaps D is TRBD1 or TRBD2 (5 bases each). Trimming removed 1 base from V and 7 bases from J, with 10 bases in between. There are 13 residues in the CDR3. Germline V gene lookup returns CDR1 SQVTM and CDR2 ANQGSEA. CDR3 in amino acids: CSVEGGSVGELFF. The CDR3 DNA reads TGCAGCGTTGAAGGGGGGTCAGTCGGGGAGCTGTTTTTT.

The rearrangement joins TRBV7-6 to TRBJ2-7, with D tentatively TRBD2 (6 bases). V shed 5 bases and J shed 2 bases, with 13 bases lying between them. Per the germline V gene, CDR1 is SGHVS and CDR2 is FNYEAQ. This CDR3 has 14 residues. CDR3 DNA: TGTGCCAGCAGCCGAGGCGGGGATACCTACGAGCAGTACTTC. Encoded protein: CASSRGGDTYEQYF. Combining the CDR3 with reference TRBV7-6 and TRBJ2-7 gives the whole variable domain GAGVSQSPRYKVTKRGQDVALRCDPISGHVSLYWYRQALGQGPEFLTYFNYEAQQDKSGLPNDRFSAERPEGSISTLTIQRTEQRDSAMYRCASSRGGDTYEQYFGPGTRLTVT.

The chain is built from TRBV7-8 and TRBJ2-7; TRBD2 matches 9 bases. Germline trimming cut 4 bases from V and 1 base from J; bases unmatched to any gene: 14. Germline V CDR1 and CDR2: SGHVS, FQNEAQ. The CDR3 loop spans 18 amino acids. The CDR3 reads CASSSQGRWRGGSYEQYF. The DNA for the CDR3 is TGTGCCAGCAGCTCGCAAGGGAGGTGGCGGGGGGGATCCTACGAGCAGTACTTC.